Below, one T cell receptor beta chain is given with its context. The antigen is not known. The data belong to a study of cytomegalovirus exposure and HLA in healthy donors. The study's findings and limits: Confirmation in vitro established that a few CMV-associated chains were specific for CMV antigens.

The CDR3 is made up of 18 amino acids. The germline CDR1 and CDR2 sequences are MGHDK and SYGVNS. With V trimmed by 1 base and J by 4 bases, 9 bases remained unmatched. Assay used: immunoSEQ multiplex PCR; TCRdb lists only in-frame clones, some missing. The profile shows about 160,000 clones, nearly 90% of them singletons. The material sequenced was PBMCs. This sequence was found in a man younger than 30 in good health and CMV-seropositive. The chain recombines TRBV25-1 with TRBJ2-1; 11 positions agree with TRBD2. CDR3 DNA sequence: TGTGCCAGCAGTGAATTCGGTGGGACTAGCGGTTTTTACAATGAGCAGTTCTTC. Encoded protein: CASSEFGGTSGFYNEQFF.